The 27 T cell receptor beta chains presented below share a single source sample, sequenced in a study of cytomegalovirus exposure and HLA in healthy donors. This PCR relied on a set of 60 Vbeta primers and 13 Jbeta primers. TCRdb's table, derived via immunoSEQ multiplex PCR, lists solely in-frame clones and lacks some. Of over 150,000 clones in the sample, around 73% are singletons; the top ten hold approximately 3%. Specimen: PBMCs. These receptors were collected from a woman aged 25 to 39 in good health and CMV-seronegative.

The rearrangement joins TRBV5-1 to TRBJ2-5, with D maybe TRBD1 (5 bases). The CDR3 runs 13 residues. Between the trimmed V and J ends, which lost 0 bases and 3 bases, there was a span of 6 bases. Germline V gene data show CDR1 as SGHRS and CDR2 as YFSETQ. In DNA, the CDR3 is TGCGCCAGCAGCTTGGGCAGGGAAGAGACCCAGTACTTC. As protein: CASSLGREETQYF.

The V call is TRBV7-2, the J call TRBJ1-3; possible D gene TRBD1, 5 bases. The CDR3 extends over 16 amino acids. V lost 1 base and J lost 0, with 10 bases in between. Germline V lookup: CDR1 SGHTA, CDR2 FQGNSA. CDR3 sequence reads: CASSLERQPSGNTIYF. CDR3 bases: TGTGCCAGCAGCTTAGAAAGACAGCCCTCTGGAAACACCATATATTTT.

The chain employs TRBV7-2 and TRBJ2-7; possibly TRBD2 for D (7 bases). V was shortened by 4 bases and J by 6 bases, with 10 bases between the two germline ends. The CDR3 runs to 12 residues. Looked up from germline, CDR1 is SGHTA and CDR2 is FQGNSA. Written as DNA, the CDR3 is TGTGCCAGCAGCTCCGGGGGGCGCGAGCAGTACTTC. Amino acids: CASSSGGREQYF.

This clone was seen a few times. J is TRBJ2-6 and V is TRBV5-5, with a possible D match to TRBD2 (5 bases). The CDR3 contains 16 residues. V dropped 2 bases and J dropped 0 bases, with 9 bases sitting between them. The germline V gene encodes CDR1 SGHKS and CDR2 YYEKEE (reference sequence). CDR3 protein: CASSFRGSSGANVLTF. CDR3 sequence (DNA): TGTGCCAGCAGCTTTCGGGGAAGCTCTGGGGCCAACGTCCTGACTTTC.

As concerns this clone: An end of the junction differs from the germline gene, which may be a read error. The rearrangement uses TRBV6-4 and TRBJ1-2; 7 bases map to TRBD1. CDR3 length: 12 amino acids. Germline V CDR1 and CDR2: MRHNA, SNTAGT. For the CDR3, the DNA is TGTGCCAGCAGTGACCCGGGACAGCGCTACCCCTTC. Translating it yields CASSDPGQRYPF.

Only one count was recorded for this clone. The chain has TRBV7-9 and TRBJ2-5; TRBD1 matches 7 bases. The CDR3 sequence is 13 residues long. CDR1 is SEHNR, CDR2 FQNEAQ, per germline (reference sequence). The V gene end was trimmed by 6 bases and the J gene end by 4 bases; junction bases not matched to a gene: 5. DNA for the CDR3: TGTGCCAGCAGGCTTAACAGGGGAGAGACCCAGTACTTC. Protein product: CASRLNRGETQYF.

The chain uses TRBV11-2 and TRBJ1-1; weak D call: TRBD1 (5 bases). The V and J ends lost 2 bases and 4 bases respectively, with 11 bases between them. This CDR3 is 14 amino acids long. The germline CDR1 and CDR2 sequences are SGHAT and FQNNGV. CDR3 bases: TGTGCCAGCAGCTTACAGGGAGGGATCACTGAAGCTTTCTTT. Protein sequence: CASSLQGGITEAFF.

The chain has TRBV2 and TRBJ2-7, with 7 positions matching TRBD1. This CDR3 contains 14 residues. The germline CDR1 and CDR2 sequences are SNHLY and FYNNEI. After removal of 7 bases from V and 3 bases from J, the junction contained 9 bases not matched to a gene. CDR3 bases: TGTGCCAGCATGGTGGGGTCAGGGGGCTACGAGCAGTACTTC. The encoded protein is CASMVGSGGYEQYF.

This chain links TRBV28 with TRBJ1-3; 7 nucleotides agree with TRBD1. Per germline, CDR1 MDHEN and CDR2 SYDVKM. The CDR3 has 17 amino acids. J was trimmed by 0 bases and V by 6 bases; bases with no gene match: 11. Here the CDR3 DNA reads TGTGCCAGCAGCTCCGGGACAGTTCTTAACTCTGGAAACACCATATATTTT. Its protein is CASSSGTVLNSGNTIYF.

This chain joins TRBV28 and TRBJ2-1, with D perhaps TRBD1 (6 bases). Per the germline V gene, CDR1 is MDHEN and CDR2 is SYDVKM. Trimming cost V 4 bases and J 2 bases, with 21 bases left between them. The CDR3 is 18 amino acids. The CDR3 reads CASSSPGLDRPTYNEQFF. The CDR3 DNA reads as TGTGCCAGCAGTTCCCCTGGGCTCGACAGGCCCACCTACAATGAGCAGTTCTTC.

The J gene is TRBJ2-1, the V gene TRBV5-4; D is possibly TRBD2 (5 bases). CDR3 length: 16 residues. V lost 4 bases to trimming and J lost 6 bases, with 20 bases between them. Germline CDR1 and CDR2: SGHNT and YYREEE (reference sequence). CDR3 in amino acids: CASSASRVSGINEQFF. CDR3 nucleotide sequence: TGTGCCAGCAGCGCATCTCGGGTGTCCGGGATCAATGAGCAGTTCTTC. The whole variable domain, remainder taken from reference TRBV5-4 and TRBJ2-1, is ETGVTQSPTHLIKTRGQQVTLRCSSQSGHNTVSWYQQALGQGPQFIFQYYREEENGRGNFPPRFSGLQFPNYSSELNVNALELDDSALYLCASSASRVSGINEQFFGPGTRLTVL.

This clone showed up just a few times. The V call is TRBV7-9, the J call TRBJ2-7; a weak D match, TRBD2 (6 bases). The CDR3 sequence is 13 residues long. From germline, CDR1 is SEHNR and CDR2 FQNEAQ (reference sequence). V gave up 3 bases and J gave up 5 bases, with 11 bases separating them. DNA of the CDR3: TGTGCCAGCAGCTTTACGGGGGATAACGAGCAGTACTTC. It yields the protein CASSFTGDNEQYF.

The V gene is TRBV5-1, the J gene TRBJ2-3; D is ambiguous. The germline gives CDR1 SGHRS, CDR2 YFSETQ. The germline V and J ends were trimmed by 1 base and 3 bases, with 18 bases remaining between them. The CDR3 covers 17 residues. The CDR3 loop is CASSLNPAATETDTQYF. CDR3 bases: TGCGCCAGCAGCTTGAATCCTGCGGCCACGGAGACAGATACGCAGTATTTT.

V and J are TRBV5-8 and TRBJ2-5; D perhaps matches TRBD1 (6 bases). The CDR3 sequence is 13 residues long. Trimming removed 4 bases at V and 5 bases at J, with 12 bases between. Germline V gene lookup returns CDR1 SGHTS and CDR2 YDEGEE. For the CDR3, the DNA is TGTGCCAGCAGCGTGGGGGCCTTGGAGACCCAGTACTTC. This codes for CASSVGALETQYF.

This chain connects TRBV7-3 to TRBJ1-5, with a possible D match to TRBD1 (6 bases). V lost 5 bases to trimming and J lost 3 bases, with 8 bases between them. This CDR3 spans 13 amino acids. Per the germline V gene, CDR1 is SGHTA and CDR2 is FQGTGA. The CDR3, as DNA: TGTGCCAGCAGCCCGGGACACAATCAGCCCCAGCATTTT. It encodes CASSPGHNQPQHF.

The gene calls are TRBV4-1 and TRBJ1-5; D is unresolved. V was shortened by 2 bases and J by 4 bases, with 6 bases between the two germline ends. This CDR3 has 13 amino acids. Germline values: CDR1 MGHRA, CDR2 YSYEKL. CDR3 coding DNA: TGCGCCAGCAGCCAATCTACTAATCAGCCCCAGCATTTT. Encoded protein: CASSQSTNQPQHF.

The chain recombines TRBV6-1 with TRBJ2-3; a possible D gene is TRBD2 (5 bases). The CDR3 contains 13 residues. CDR1 is MNHNS, CDR2 SASEGT, per germline. V lost 3 bases to trimming and J lost 9 bases, with 13 bases between them. The CDR3 spells CASSEEKDSTQYF. CDR3 bases: TGTGCCAGCAGTGAGGAGAAGGACTCAACGCAGTATTTT.

The sample holds one count of this clone. The CDR3 region is CASSVAGQAEAFF. For the CDR3, the DNA is TGTGCCAGCAGCGTAGCGGGACAGGCTGAAGCTTTCTTT. The chain is built from TRBV9 and TRBJ1-1; 8 nucleotides align to TRBD1. Germline V CDR1 and CDR2: SGDLS, YYNGEE. This CDR3 comprises 13 residues. V lost 0 bases to trimming and J lost 6 bases; unmatched junction nucleotides: 1.

V gene TRBV10-2 combines with J gene TRBJ1-1; the match to TRBD1 covers 7 bases. Germline CDR1 WSHSY, CDR2 SAAADI. CDR3 length equals 13 residues. V gave up 6 bases and J gave up 4 bases; unmatched junction bases: 5. This chain's CDR3 is CASRAGGSTEAFF. The CDR3, as DNA: TGCGCCAGCAGGGCAGGGGGGAGCACTGAAGCTTTCTTT.

In this sample, this clone turned up once. The genes are TRBV5-1 and TRBJ2-1; D is uncertain. This CDR3 contains 14 residues. Trimming stripped 0 bases from V and 5 bases from J, with 9 bases between. Germline CDR1 is SGHRS and CDR2 is YFSETQ. CDR3 amino acids: CASSLAAPNNEQFF. The CDR3 DNA reads as TGCGCCAGCAGCTTGGCAGCGCCCAACAATGAGCAGTTCTTC.

This clone was recorded only once. This chain connects TRBV12-5 to TRBJ2-5, with TRBD1 matching 9 bases. Trimming at V came to 1 base and at J to 5 bases, leaving 8 bases not matched to a gene. CDR1 is LGHNT and CDR2 is FRNRAP in the germline V gene. The CDR3 extends over 16 amino acids. This chain's CDR3 is CASGLGPTGGMETQYF. CDR3 nucleotides: TGTGCTAGTGGTTTGGGACCAACAGGGGGCATGGAGACCCAGTACTTC.

There are a few counts of this clone. The chain carries TRBV7-2 and TRBJ2-7; possible D gene TRBD2, 6 bases. Germline V gene data show CDR1 as SGHTA and CDR2 as FQGNSA. The CDR3 has 16 residues. The V and J ends lost 2 bases and 4 bases respectively, with 18 bases between them. The CDR3 spells CASSLMNSAAGYEQYF. The CDR3 coding sequence is TGTGCCAGCAGCTTAATGAACAGTGCGGCGGGGTACGAGCAGTACTTC.

This CDR3 reads CATSRVSGQGVGLVYTF. The CDR3 DNA follows: TGTGCCACCAGCAGAGTATCGGGACAGGGGGTGGGGCTTGTCTACACCTTC. V is TRBV15 and J is TRBJ1-2; 11 nucleotides align to TRBD1. The CDR3 runs to 17 residues. CDR1 is LNHNV and CDR2 is YYDKDF in the germline V gene (reference sequence). V was clipped by 1 base and J by 10 bases; unmatched bases: 14.

This chain connects TRBV2 to TRBJ2-2; 8 bases fit TRBD1. The trim removed 6 bases at V and 0 bases at J, leaving 3 bases unmatched. Germline V gene sequence: CDR1 SNHLY, CDR2 FYNNEI. This CDR3 is built from 15 residues. CDR3 nucleotides: TGTGCCAGCAGGGCAGGGGGCTCGAACACCGGGGAGCTGTTTTTT. This encodes CASRAGGSNTGELFF.

The rearrangement joins TRBV5-6 to TRBJ1-1; no reliable D call. The CDR3 is 18 amino acids. Germline assignment: CDR1 SGHDT and CDR2 YYEEEE. Trimming left V 2 bases short and J 0 bases short, with 20 bases between. The CDR3 is CASSFLGADKGMNTEAFF. Here the CDR3 DNA reads TGTGCCAGCAGCTTTTTAGGTGCTGACAAAGGTATGAACACTGAAGCTTTCTTT.

J is TRBJ1-2 and V is TRBV14; D is possibly TRBD1 (6 bases). This CDR3 has 15 residues. Germline V CDR1 and CDR2: SGHDN, FVKESK. Trimming shortened V by 0 bases and J by 4 bases, and 12 bases separated the two germline ends. CDR3 sequence (DNA): TGTGCCAGCAGCCAAGATCCTGACAGGCTCTATGGCTACACCTTC. This sequence encodes CASSQDPDRLYGYTF.

V is TRBV6-5 and J is TRBJ2-7, with D possibly being TRBD1 (5 bases). Germline values: CDR1 MNHEY, CDR2 SVGAGI. CDR3 size: 15 residues. Deletions cut 0 bases from V and 3 bases from J, with 12 bases between. The CDR3 protein is CASSYSFREIYEQYF. The CDR3 DNA reads as TGTGCCAGCAGTTACTCGTTCAGGGAAATCTACGAGCAGTACTTC.